One sample yielded the 9 T cell receptor beta chains listed below, sequenced in a study of human T cells and chemical hapten exposure (dated by TCRdb to the early 2020s). The time point label on this specimen signifies: patch test 2, 6 weeks after DPC sensitization. Reading the label with the study, this specimen's treatment or condition is: therapeutic diphenylcyclopropenone sensitization with weekly scalp DPC. Preparation of the library involved RACE. The listed sequencing device is NextSeq 500. TCRdb ran its own pipeline on the public reads, namely fastp trimming at Q25 and MiXCR clone calling, and kept in-frame beta chains. Every CDR3 protein is listed once, alongside the most common genes and DNA of its rows. This sample is represented by about 100,000 distinct CDR3 sequences; 11% of them were singletons. The top ten constitute 3.2% of the sample. The specimen comprised whole blood, sampled in connection with sensitization to the hapten diphenylcyclopropenone (DPC). These receptors all come from a woman in her 40s with alopecia areata. Some clones in this sample may be carry-over from other donors' samples.

In this sample, this clonotype turned up many times. The V gene is TRBV9, the J gene TRBJ2-1; TRBD2 might be the D (6 bases). The V end lost 5 bases, the J end lost 0 bases, and 12 bases lay between the germline ends. The CDR3 spans 15 residues. In germline, CDR1 is SGDLS, CDR2 YYNGEE. The DNA for the CDR3 is TGTGCCAGCAGTCCCCGGGGGAGCTCCTACAATGAGCAGTTCTTC. It encodes CASSPRGSSYNEQFF.

This clonotype occurred many times. This sequence joins TRBV10-3 and TRBJ2-1; tentative D call: TRBD1 (6 bases). The V gene's germline CDR1 is ENHRY and CDR2 SYGVKD. This CDR3 has 11 amino acids. V was clipped by 8 bases and J by 8 bases, with 10 bases between them. The CDR3 spells CAIGRQDEQFF. The CDR3 bases are TGTGCCATCGGAAGACAGGATGAGCAGTTCTTC.

This clonotype has more than one count but fewer than ten. This chain connects TRBV12-5 to TRBJ1-1; D remains unclear. V lost 6 bases and J 3 bases, leaving 11 bases between the germline ends. The CDR3 is made up of 13 amino acids. Per germline, CDR1 LGHNT and CDR2 FRNRAP. The CDR3 spells CASGPAVYTEAFF. CDR3 DNA: TGTGCTAGTGGACCAGCGGTTTACACTGAAGCTTTCTTT.

This clonotype was found a few times. The CDR3 reads CASSYAAGPRNTEAFF. CDR3 sequence (DNA): TGTGCCAGCAGTTACGCAGCCGGGCCGAGGAACACTGAAGCTTTCTTT. The chain employs TRBV6-5 and TRBJ1-1; no clear D gene. The CDR3 consists of 16 residues. V shed 2 bases and J shed 1 base, with 14 bases lying between them. Germline-derived CDR1 and CDR2 are MNHEY and SVGAGI.

This clonotype was detected ten times or more. V and J are TRBV30 and TRBJ2-7, with 9 nucleotides matching TRBD2. From germline, CDR1 is GTSNPN and CDR2 SVGIG (reference sequence). CDR3 length: 15 residues. The ends lost 5 bases at V and 0 bases at J; junction bases unmatched: 8. The CDR3 DNA reads as TGTGCCTGGGTTAACCTAGCGGGATCCTCCTACGAGCAGTACTTC. This sequence encodes CAWVNLAGSSYEQYF.

This clonotype has ten or more counts. The chain carries TRBV5-1 and TRBJ2-5; 10 bases are a match to TRBD2. Germline V gene data show CDR1 as SGHRS and CDR2 as YFSETQ. This CDR3 spans 15 amino acids. V lost 3 bases and J lost 2; bases outside the gene matches: 4. CDR3 nucleotide sequence: TGCGCCAGCAGCTATGGACTAGCGGTACAAGAGACCCAGTACTTC. This codes for CASSYGLAVQETQYF.

J is TRBJ2-7 and V is TRBV7-2; TRBD1 might be the D (6 bases). V lost 7 bases and J lost 6, with 19 bases in between. Germline CDR1 SGHTA, CDR2 FQGNSA. The CDR3 sequence is 14 residues long. The chain's CDR3 is CASTLWQGRSEQYF. The CDR3 nucleotides are TGTGCCAGCACCCTGTGGCAGGGGCGCTCCGAGCAGTACTTC. Full variable domain (rest looked up from reference TRBV7-2 and TRBJ2-7): GAGVSQSPSNKVTEKGKDVELRCDPISGHTALYWYRQSLGQGLEFLIYFQGNSAPDKSGLPSDRFSAERTGGSVSTLTIQRTQQEDSAVYLCASTLWQGRSEQYFGPGTRLTVT.

This clonotype turned up a few times. The chain is built from TRBV12-3 or TRBV12-4 and TRBJ2-3; D gene unclear. V was clipped by 1 base and J by 4 bases, with 18 bases between them. CDR3 length: 17 residues. CDR3 DNA: TGTGCCAGCAGTTTAGGGTTAGGGTCGGATTGGGCAGATACGCAGTATTTT. Residues: CASSLGLGSDWADTQYF.

This clonotype has ten or more counts. CDR3 sequence reads: CASSLLGAQSSNQPQHF. The CDR3 coding sequence is TGTGCCAGCAGCCTACTGGGCGCCCAGTCGAGCAATCAGCCCCAGCATTTT. The genes are TRBV5-6 and TRBJ1-5; unclear D gene. The CDR3 contains 17 residues. CDR1 is SGHDT and CDR2 is YYEEEE in the germline V gene. V was pared by 4 bases and J by 1 base, with 18 bases between.